Listed here are 17 T cell receptor beta chains from one sample, sequenced in a study of technical replicates of blood from a handful of donors. Profiling relied on immunoSEQ multiplex PCR, and the TCRdb table lists in-frame clones only, not all of them. The sample comprises over 15,000 clones, about 83% of which are singletons, and approximately 13% rests with the top ten. The sample taken for sequencing was PBMCs. These receptors were obtained from a human donor in good health.

This chain uses TRBV27 with TRBJ2-1, with 8 nucleotides matching TRBD2. Germline CDR1 MNHEY, CDR2 SMNVEV (reference sequence). V shed 6 bases, J shed 6 bases, and the junction held 7 bases outside the gene matches. This CDR3 has 14 residues. The CDR3 reads CASSNTGLANEQFF. The CDR3 nucleotides are TGTGCCAGCAGCAACACCGGACTAGCCAATGAGCAGTTCTTC.

The chain employs TRBV5-1 and TRBJ2-2, with 11 positions matching TRBD2. Germline V gives CDR1 SGHRS, CDR2 YFSETQ. The junction had 3 bases not matched to a gene; V was cut back by 4 bases and J by 4 bases. CDR3 length equals 15 residues. The CDR3 sequence: CASSTGTSGTGELFF. The CDR3 bases are TGCGCCAGCAGCACGGGGACTAGCGGCACCGGGGAGCTGTTTTTT.

The table lists this clone with a count of one. The rearrangement joins TRBV15 to TRBJ1-5; the D is unclear. V was cut by 0 bases and J by 3 bases, with 15 bases left in between. The CDR3 sequence is 17 residues long. Per germline, CDR1 LNHNV and CDR2 YYDKDF (reference sequence). The CDR3 DNA sequence: TGTGCCACCAGCAGAGATTGGCGTCAGGCCCTCAATCAGCCCCAGCATTTT. Amino acid sequence: CATSRDWRQALNQPQHF.

The V gene is TRBV5-8, the J gene TRBJ2-2; 7 nucleotides agree with TRBD1. The CDR3 is made up of 15 amino acids. V gave up 4 bases and J gave up 1 base; unmatched junction bases: 4. CDR1 SGHTS and CDR2 YDEGEE come from the germline V gene. The CDR3 DNA is TGTGCCAGCAGCCAGGGACAGAAGAACACCGGGGAGCTGTTTTTT. Amino acids: CASSQGQKNTGELFF.

This chain joins TRBV27 and TRBJ2-1; 7 bases line up with TRBD2. The CDR3 extends over 16 amino acids. J lost 8 bases, V lost 1 base, and 11 bases had no gene match. Germline values: CDR1 MNHEY, CDR2 SMNVEV (reference sequence). The CDR3 region has the DNA TGTGCCAGCAGTTTATTGAAGGGACTATCGGACGATGAGCAGTTCTTC. As protein: CASSLLKGLSDDEQFF.

This clone was counted once. The chain is built from TRBV19 and TRBJ1-1, with D uncertain. CDR3 size: 12 residues. Trimming shortened V by 1 base and J by 7 bases, and 7 bases separated the two germline ends. Per germline, CDR1 LNHDA and CDR2 SQIVND (reference sequence). The CDR3 spells CASSIGSVEAFF. The CDR3 DNA follows: TGTGCCAGTAGTATAGGGAGTGTTGAAGCTTTCTTT. Complete variable domain (other parts from reference TRBV19 and TRBJ1-1): DGGITQSPKYLFRKEGQNVTLSCEQNLNHDAMYWYRQDPGQGLRLIYYSQIVNDFQKGDIAEGYSVSREKKESFPLTVTSAQKNPTAFYLCASSIGSVEAFFGQGTRLTVV.

This chain links TRBV6-5 with TRBJ1-1; D possibly corresponds to TRBD1 (6 bases). CDR1 MNHEY and CDR2 SVGAGI come from the germline V gene. This CDR3 comprises 11 residues. V dropped 9 bases and J dropped 4 bases, with 9 bases sitting between them. For the CDR3, the DNA is TGTGCCAGTCAGACAGGCACTGAAGCTTTCTTT. This gives the protein CASQTGTEAFF.

The chain uses TRBV5-1 and TRBJ2-2, with D possibly TRBD2 on 6 matching bases. The CDR3 covers 13 residues. Germline V lookup: CDR1 SGHRS, CDR2 YFSETQ. The V and J ends lost 0 bases and 8 bases respectively, with 8 bases between them. The DNA for the CDR3 is TGCGCCAGCAGCTTGGCTAGCGAAGGGGAGCTGTTTTTT. It codes for CASSLASEGELFF.

V usage is TRBV5-4 and J usage is TRBJ2-7, with 9 bases fitting TRBD1. Trimming took 3 bases from V and 3 from J; bases not matched to a gene: 4. The CDR3 consists of 14 residues. Germline lookup yields CDR1 SGHNT and CDR2 YYREEE (reference sequence). The CDR3 sequence: CASSSGTGYYEQYF. The CDR3 nucleotides are TGTGCCAGCAGCTCCGGGACAGGGTACTACGAGCAGTACTTC.

The chain has TRBV29-1 and TRBJ1-4, with TRBD1 matching 9 bases. Germline assignment: CDR1 SQVTM and CDR2 ANQGSEA. With V trimmed by 4 bases and J by 5 bases, 8 bases remained unmatched. This CDR3 is built from 15 residues. The CDR3 nucleotides read TGCAGCGTTGTTAAGGGTGGGACAGGGAATGAAAAACTGTTTTTT. It yields the protein CSVVKGGTGNEKLFF.

This chain uses TRBV7-8 with TRBJ1-5; D gene ambiguous. This CDR3 is built from 13 residues. Trimming took 2 bases from V and 6 from J, leaving 8 bases between them. The germline gives CDR1 SGHVS, CDR2 FQNEAQ. The CDR3 DNA is TGTGCCAGCAGCTTACTTGGCTCTCAGCCCCAGCATTTT. Translated, it gives CASSLLGSQPQHF. Full variable domain (missing parts from reference TRBV7-8 and TRBJ1-5): GAGVSQSPRYKVAKRGQDVALRCDPISGHVSLFWYQQALGQGPEFLTYFQNEAQLDKSGLPSDRFFAERPEGSVSTLKIQRTQQEDSAVYLCASSLLGSQPQHFGDGTRLSIL.

The V gene is TRBV5-1, the J gene TRBJ2-5; maybe TRBD1 (5 bases). Trimming stripped 2 bases from V and 3 bases from J, with 14 bases between. This CDR3 region has 15 residues. In germline, CDR1 is SGHRS, CDR2 YFSETQ. The CDR3 nucleotides are TGCGCCAGCAGCTTTATAGGGGTGAAAGAAGAGACCCAGTACTTC. Its protein product is CASSFIGVKEETQYF.

This chain uses TRBV6-5 with TRBJ1-2; tentatively, D is TRBD1 (6 bases). From germline, CDR1 is MNHEY and CDR2 SVGAGI. This CDR3 has 14 residues. Trimming pared 6 bases from V and 2 bases from J, leaving 13 bases between. CDR3 sequence: CASRRSQGNYGYTF. The CDR3 DNA reads as TGTGCCAGCAGGCGCTCACAGGGAAACTATGGCTACACCTTC.

The chain employs TRBV7-3 and TRBJ2-3; D ambiguous. From germline, CDR1 is SGHTA and CDR2 FQGTGA. This CDR3 contains 13 residues. The V and J ends lost 4 bases and 4 bases respectively, with 9 bases between them. CDR3 bases: TGTGCCAGCAGCTCTGTGACTTCAGATACGCAGTATTTT. Translation: CASSSVTSDTQYF.

J is TRBJ2-5 and V is TRBV27; TRBD1 might be the D (5 bases). Per the germline V gene, CDR1 is MNHEY and CDR2 is SMNVEV (reference sequence). The CDR3 spans 14 residues. V lost 5 bases and J lost 2, with 12 bases in between. CDR3 region: CASSPTGGQETQYF. The CDR3 DNA is TGTGCCAGCAGTCCAACAGGTGGGCAAGAGACCCAGTACTTC.

About this clone: An end of the junction does not agree with germline; a read error may underlie this. V and J are TRBV5-5 and TRBJ2-3; 8 bases align to TRBD1. The CDR3 has 15 residues. Germline CDR1 reads SGHKS; CDR2 reads YYEKEE (reference sequence). The chain's CDR3 is CASSLDRGTADTQYF. DNA for the CDR3: TGTGCCAGCAGCTTGGACAGGGGGACTGCAGACACGCAGTATTTT.

V is TRBV6-1 and J is TRBJ1-5, with 8 bases matching TRBD1. The CDR3 has 14 residues. Germline values: CDR1 MNHNS, CDR2 SASEGT. The V and J ends lost 6 bases and 4 bases, in that order; junction bases with no gene match: 5. In nucleotides, the CDR3 is TGTGCCAGCAGGAGGGACAGGTCTAATCAGCCCCAGCATTTT. This translates into CASRRDRSNQPQHF.